This T cell receptor beta chain comes out of a study of T cells after yellow fever vaccination. Findings of the study overall: Booster sampling recovered most clones from primary vaccination (less than 97% CD4, approximately 90% CD8).

This clonotype has more than one count but fewer than ten. Antigen: not known. TCRdb re-called the 5' RACE reads through MiXCR, storing one row per CDR3 protein. The sample includes 150,000 to 200,000 distinct CDR3 sequences, 9.5% to 11% of them seen just once. The ends were cut back, 3 bases at V and 0 bases at J, with 8 bases in the middle. The CDR3 runs 14 residues. Germline V gives CDR1 SGHAT, CDR2 FQNNGV. The chain links TRBV11-2 to TRBJ1-2; no firm D call. This sequence originates from a man between 18 and 29 years old who received the YFV17D yellow fever vaccine. The material sequenced was CD8+ T cells sorted from PBMCs, taken 15 days after the yellow fever booster vaccination. The CDR3 bases are TGTGCCAGCAGCTTCAGAACTTCTAACTATGGCTACACCTTC. Amino acid sequence: CASSFRTSNYGYTF.